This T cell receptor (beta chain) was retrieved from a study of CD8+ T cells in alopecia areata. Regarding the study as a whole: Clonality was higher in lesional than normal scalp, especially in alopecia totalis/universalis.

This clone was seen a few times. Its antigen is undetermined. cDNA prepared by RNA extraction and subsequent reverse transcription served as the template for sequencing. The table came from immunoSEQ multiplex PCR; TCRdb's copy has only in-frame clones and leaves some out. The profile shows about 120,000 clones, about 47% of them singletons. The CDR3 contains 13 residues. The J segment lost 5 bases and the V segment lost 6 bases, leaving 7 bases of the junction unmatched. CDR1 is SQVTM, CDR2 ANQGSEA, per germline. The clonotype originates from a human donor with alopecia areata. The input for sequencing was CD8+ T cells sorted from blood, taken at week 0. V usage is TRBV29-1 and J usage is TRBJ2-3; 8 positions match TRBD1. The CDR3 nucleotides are TGCAGCGTCTGGACAGGGCGGGAAGATACGCAGTATTTT. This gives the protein CSVWTGREDTQYF.